This T cell receptor beta chain originates from a study of T-cell reconstitution after alpha-beta-depleted transplantation in children. A TCRbeta library incorporating unique molecular identifiers was prepared. In TCRdb, the PCR reads were re-called with MiXCR into one record per CDR3 protein. The repertoire has approximately 520,000 distinct CDR3 sequences, about an eighth of them found once; the top ten carry around 13%. Study conclusions and caveats: Reportedly, only several hundred clones from non-depleted graft cells drove alpha-beta T-cell counts at about two months. T cells produced anew were the main source of T-cell counts and diversity one year after transplant. Where some patients showed high TCRbeta diversity at day 60, it came from recipient T cells and thymic progenitors that had survived.

With regard to this clonotype: Antigen specificity is unknown.

The CDR3 length is 17 residues. This chain joins TRBV21-1 and TRBJ2-7; TRBD1, the table's D call, was not compared with the DNA. TRBV21-1 represents a pseudogene. The source is a female patient aged 2-10 years who had a stem cell transplant for aplastic anemia, so the T cells may come from the graft donor. Sequences were derived from PBMCs, mostly from graft donor cells, sampled 180 days after TCRalphabeta/CD19-depleted stem cell transplant. DNA for the CDR3: TGTGCCAGCAGCAAAGTAGTGGGGCGGGGACCCTTCTACGAGCAGTACGTC. This sequence encodes CASSKVVGRGPFYEQYV.